Below, one T cell receptor (beta chain) is given with its context. The antigen it recognizes is unknown. Per-nucleotide qualities are absent, and no much larger clonotype sits a single base away. This record comes from a study of blood T cell repertoires in COVID-19 (dated by TCRdb to 2020 to 2022). With regard to the full study: Collaborator samples came from the United States, Italy and Spain and covered acute and convalescent phases of COVID-19. The prospective study material was composed of cDNA or gDNA derived from T cells, B-cell-depleted T cells, or PBMCs. Subjects who had been exposed to COVID-19, were actively infected with it, or had recovered from it provided the deeply sampled blood TCRbeta repertoires that made up the dataset. The repertoires were released in a freely available public database intended as a resource for research on the immune response to SARS-CoV-2. The samples were drawn from the first 160 participants of the ongoing ImmuneRACE study and from 950 to 1,500 subjects provided by 6 global collaborators. The sample metadata nearly always contained a de-identified subject ID, COVID-19 status, age in years and sex. Where HLA class I and class II types were available, the types were taken from metadata supplied by the sample provider, not from assay-based typing. General study outcomes and caveats: The amount of clinical and demographic metadata varied by source and participant and was provided uncurated.

The immunoSEQ Assay, a bias-controlled multiplex PCR, was used to amplify TCRbeta CDR3 regions from genomic DNA. The authors' analysis ran thus. Nucleated cell counts per sample were estimated from amplification of reference gene primers within the assay. Sequence reads were collapsed and filtered to measure the absolute abundance of every unique TCRbeta CDR3 rearrangement. For each sample, productive Simpson clonality was calculated by taking the square root of Simpson's diversity index across productive rearrangements. Here the immuneACCESS table is served through TCRdb, limited to in-frame sequences with V and J called. Missing clones are a known gap in these copies; in checked studies unresolved V genes cover under half, and the rest lacks a known reason. V and J calls and clone size come straight from that table; D and trimming were deduced from the DNA. The sample table holds about 270,000 clones, of which approximately 87% were seen once. The ten biggest clones cover 10% to 15% of the sample.

The CDR3 contains 12 residues, cysteine and phenylalanine counted. Solely the CDR3 DNA is kept, with 36 bases framed from the first base. The germline V gene encodes CDR1 SQVTM and CDR2 ANQGSEA. At one collaborating source in Seattle, patients were enrolled during active infection and were followed longitudinally through the course of disease. Collaborating institutions collected whole blood in K2EDTA tubes following their own protocols. Collaborator samples were shipped for TCRbeta analysis as frozen whole blood, isolated PBMCs, or DNA extracted from either sample type. The receptor was isolated from a woman between 25 and 40 years old with COVID-19, enrolled during active disease. Sequences were obtained from peripheral blood. The sequence is built from TRBV29-1 and TRBJ1-1; perhaps TRBD1 is the D gene, with 5 bases matching. The base sequence is TGCGTCGGGGGACGGATGAACACTGAAGCTTTCTTT. Its amino acids are CVGGRMNTEAFF.